This T cell receptor (beta chain) was observed in a study of CD8 T cells in Susac syndrome. A quantity of roughly 0.5 to 1 ug RNA underwent reverse transcription using random hexamers. TCRdb redid the calling of the immunoSEQ multiplex PCR reads with MiXCR, one entry per CDR3 protein. The table records about 290,000 distinct CDR3 sequences, around nine tenths of them present only once. The sequenced target, TCR beta, came from blood CD8+ and CD4+ T cells. The authors negatively isolated CD8+ and CD4+ T cells and FACS-enriched TEMRA cells. The length of the CDR3 is 13 residues. Trimming removed 2 bases from V and 2 bases from J, with 8 bases in between. Germline V CDR1 and CDR2: GTSNPN, SVGIG (reference sequence).

The specimen sequenced was CD8+ T cells from PBMCs. The TCR comes from a human donor with multiple sclerosis. The chain links TRBV30 to TRBJ2-3, with no clear D. CDR3 amino acids: CAWSLISTDTQYF. CDR3 bases: TGTGCCTGGAGTTTAATTTCCACAGATACGCAGTATTTT.